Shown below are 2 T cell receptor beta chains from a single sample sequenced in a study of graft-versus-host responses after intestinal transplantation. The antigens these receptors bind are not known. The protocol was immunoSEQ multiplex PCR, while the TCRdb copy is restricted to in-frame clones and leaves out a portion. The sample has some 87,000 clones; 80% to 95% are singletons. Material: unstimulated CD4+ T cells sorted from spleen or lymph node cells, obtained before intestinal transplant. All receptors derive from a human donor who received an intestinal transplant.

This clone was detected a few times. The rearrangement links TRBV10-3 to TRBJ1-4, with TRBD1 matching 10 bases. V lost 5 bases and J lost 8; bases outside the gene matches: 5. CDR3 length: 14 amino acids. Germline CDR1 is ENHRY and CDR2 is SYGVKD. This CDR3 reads CAISRTGGREKLFF. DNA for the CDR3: TGTGCCATCAGTCGGACAGGGGGACGGGAAAAACTGTTTTTT.

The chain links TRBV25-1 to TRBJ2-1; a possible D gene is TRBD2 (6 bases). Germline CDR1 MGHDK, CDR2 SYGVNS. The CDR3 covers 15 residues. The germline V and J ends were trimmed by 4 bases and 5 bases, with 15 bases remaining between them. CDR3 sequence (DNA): TGTGCCAGCAGTGCCTTGCCGGGAGTCGACAATGAGCAGTTCTTC. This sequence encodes CASSALPGVDNEQFF.